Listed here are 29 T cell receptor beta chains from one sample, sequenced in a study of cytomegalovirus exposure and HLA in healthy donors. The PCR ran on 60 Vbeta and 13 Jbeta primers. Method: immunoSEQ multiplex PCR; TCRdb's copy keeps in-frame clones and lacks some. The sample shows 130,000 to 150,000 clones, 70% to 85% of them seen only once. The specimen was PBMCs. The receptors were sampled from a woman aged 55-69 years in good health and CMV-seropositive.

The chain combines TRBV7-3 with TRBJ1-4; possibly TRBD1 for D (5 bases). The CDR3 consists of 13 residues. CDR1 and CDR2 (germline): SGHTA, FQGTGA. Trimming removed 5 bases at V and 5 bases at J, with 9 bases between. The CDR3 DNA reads TGTGCCAGCAGCAAAGACAGAAATGAAAAACTGTTTTTT. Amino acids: CASSKDRNEKLFF.

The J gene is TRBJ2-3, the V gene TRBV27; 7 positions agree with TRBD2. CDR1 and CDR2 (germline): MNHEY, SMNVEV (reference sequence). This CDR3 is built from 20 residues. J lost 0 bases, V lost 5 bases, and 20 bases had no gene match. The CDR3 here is CASSTPVGRWSGASTDTQYF. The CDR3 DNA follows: TGTGCCAGCAGTACCCCGGTGGGGCGGTGGAGCGGGGCTAGCACAGATACGCAGTATTTT.

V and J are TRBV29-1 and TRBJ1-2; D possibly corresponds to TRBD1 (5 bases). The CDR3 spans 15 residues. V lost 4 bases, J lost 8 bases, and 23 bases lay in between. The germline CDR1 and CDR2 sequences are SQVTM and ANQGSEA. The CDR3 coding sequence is TGCAGCGTTGTAAACTTGACAGCGCCGCGAGAAGGCTACACCTTC. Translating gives CSVVNLTAPREGYTF.

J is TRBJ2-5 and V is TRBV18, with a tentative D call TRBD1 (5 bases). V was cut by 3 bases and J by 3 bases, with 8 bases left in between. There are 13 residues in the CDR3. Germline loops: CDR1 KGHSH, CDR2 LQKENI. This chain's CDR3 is CASSPTEEETQYF. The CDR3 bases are TGTGCCAGCTCACCGACAGAAGAAGAGACCCAGTACTTC.

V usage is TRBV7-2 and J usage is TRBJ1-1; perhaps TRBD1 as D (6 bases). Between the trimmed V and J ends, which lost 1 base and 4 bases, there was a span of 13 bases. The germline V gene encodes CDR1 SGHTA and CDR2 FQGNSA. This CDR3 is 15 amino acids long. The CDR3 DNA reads TGTGCCAGCAGCTTAGTAGGGGGAGGGGGCACTGAAGCTTTCTTT. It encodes CASSLVGGGGTEAFF.

CDR3 coding DNA: TGTGCCAGCAGTTACAGTGGCGGGATGGGAGGAGAGACCCAGTACTTC. Amino acids: CASSYSGGMGGETQYF. The rearrangement joins TRBV6-5 to TRBJ2-5; weak D call: TRBD2 (6 bases). The CDR3 contains 16 residues. Trimming left V 2 bases short and J 4 bases short, with 17 bases between. The germline V gene encodes CDR1 MNHEY and CDR2 SVGAGI.

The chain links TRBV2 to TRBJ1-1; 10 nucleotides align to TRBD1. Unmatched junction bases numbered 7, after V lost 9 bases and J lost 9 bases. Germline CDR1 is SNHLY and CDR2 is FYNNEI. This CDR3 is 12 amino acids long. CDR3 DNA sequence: TGTGCCAGAATTGGGACAGGGGACCAAGCTTTCTTT. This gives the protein CARIGTGDQAFF.

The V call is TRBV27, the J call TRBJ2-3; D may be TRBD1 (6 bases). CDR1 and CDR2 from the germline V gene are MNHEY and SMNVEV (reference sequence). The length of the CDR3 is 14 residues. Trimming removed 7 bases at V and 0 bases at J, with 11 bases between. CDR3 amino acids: CASMPQGSTDTQYF. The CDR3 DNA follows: TGTGCCAGCATGCCGCAGGGGAGCACAGATACGCAGTATTTT.

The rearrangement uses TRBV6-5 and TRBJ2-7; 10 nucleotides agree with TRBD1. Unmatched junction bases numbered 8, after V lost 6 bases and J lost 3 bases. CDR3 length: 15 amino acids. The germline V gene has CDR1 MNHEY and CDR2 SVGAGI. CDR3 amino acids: CASREPGTGVYEQYF. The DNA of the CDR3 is TGTGCCAGCAGAGAACCCGGGACAGGGGTCTACGAGCAGTACTTC.

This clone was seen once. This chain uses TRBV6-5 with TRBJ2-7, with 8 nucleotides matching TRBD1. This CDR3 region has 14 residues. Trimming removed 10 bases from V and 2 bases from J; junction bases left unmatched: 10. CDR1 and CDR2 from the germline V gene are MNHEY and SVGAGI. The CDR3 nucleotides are TGTGCCACACACGTACGGACAGGGACCTACGAGCAGTACTTC. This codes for CATHVRTGTYEQYF.

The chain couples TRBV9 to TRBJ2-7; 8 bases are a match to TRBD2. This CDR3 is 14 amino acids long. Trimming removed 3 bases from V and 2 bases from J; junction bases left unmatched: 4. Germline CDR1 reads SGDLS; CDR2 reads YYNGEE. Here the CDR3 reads CASSGSGATYEQYF. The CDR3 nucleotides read TGTGCCAGCAGCGGTAGCGGGGCAACCTACGAGCAGTACTTC. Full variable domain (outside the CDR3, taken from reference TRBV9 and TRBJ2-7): DSGVTQTPKHLITATGQRVTLRCSPRSGDLSVYWYQQSLDQGLQFLIQYYNGEERAKGNILERFSAQQFPDLHSELNLSSLELGDSALYFCASSGSGATYEQYFGPGTRLTVT.

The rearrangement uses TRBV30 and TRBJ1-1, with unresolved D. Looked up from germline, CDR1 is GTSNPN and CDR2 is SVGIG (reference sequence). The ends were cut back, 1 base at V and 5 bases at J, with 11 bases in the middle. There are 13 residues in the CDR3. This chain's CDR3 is CAWSAGSPTEAFF. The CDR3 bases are TGTGCCTGGAGTGCGGGGTCCCCGACTGAAGCTTTCTTT. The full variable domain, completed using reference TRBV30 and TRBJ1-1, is SQTIHQWPATLVQPVGSPLSLECTVEGTSNPNLYWYRQAAGRGLQLLFYSVGIGQISSEVPQNLSASRPQDRQFILSSKKLLLSDSGFYLCAWSAGSPTEAFFGQGTRLTVV.

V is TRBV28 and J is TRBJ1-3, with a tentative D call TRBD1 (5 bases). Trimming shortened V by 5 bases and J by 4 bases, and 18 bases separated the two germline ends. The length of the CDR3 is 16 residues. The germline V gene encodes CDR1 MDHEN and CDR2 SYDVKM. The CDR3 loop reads CASSPPGGDAGNTIYF. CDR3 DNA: TGTGCCAGCAGTCCCCCTGGAGGGGACGCGGGAAACACCATATATTTT.

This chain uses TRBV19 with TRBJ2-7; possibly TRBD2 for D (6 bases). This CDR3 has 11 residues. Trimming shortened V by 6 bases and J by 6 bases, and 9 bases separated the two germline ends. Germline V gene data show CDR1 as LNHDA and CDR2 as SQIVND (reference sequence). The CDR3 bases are TGTGCCAGTAGGGGACTCACCGAGCAGTACTTC. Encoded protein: CASRGLTEQYF.

The CDR3 bases are TGTGCCAGCAGCGTTAGCGGGAGCGTCTACAATGAGCAGTTCTTC. It codes for CASSVSGSVYNEQFF. The gene calls are TRBV9 and TRBJ2-1; 9 nucleotides align to TRBD2. The germline gives CDR1 SGDLS, CDR2 YYNGEE. The CDR3 consists of 15 residues. V lost 2 bases, J lost 3 bases, and 3 bases stayed unmatched.

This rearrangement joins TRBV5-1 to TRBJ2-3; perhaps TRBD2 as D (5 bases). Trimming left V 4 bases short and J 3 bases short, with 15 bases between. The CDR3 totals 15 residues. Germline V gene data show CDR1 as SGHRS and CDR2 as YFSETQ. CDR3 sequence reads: CASSPGSLLTDTQYF. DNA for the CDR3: TGCGCCAGCAGCCCGGGGTCCCTCCTAACAGATACGCAGTATTTT.

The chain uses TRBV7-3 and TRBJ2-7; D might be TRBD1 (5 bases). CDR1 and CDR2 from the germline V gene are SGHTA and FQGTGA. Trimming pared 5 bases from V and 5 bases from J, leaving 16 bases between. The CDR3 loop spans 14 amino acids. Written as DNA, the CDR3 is TGTGCCAGCAGCCTCCGGACATCCCTCCACGAGCAGTACTTC. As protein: CASSLRTSLHEQYF.

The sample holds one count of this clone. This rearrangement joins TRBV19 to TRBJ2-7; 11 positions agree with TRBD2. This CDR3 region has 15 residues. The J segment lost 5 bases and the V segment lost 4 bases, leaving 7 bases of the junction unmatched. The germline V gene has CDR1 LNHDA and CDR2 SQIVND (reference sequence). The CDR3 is CASSNLLAGEHEQYF. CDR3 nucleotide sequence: TGTGCCAGTAGTAATTTACTAGCGGGAGAACACGAGCAGTACTTC.

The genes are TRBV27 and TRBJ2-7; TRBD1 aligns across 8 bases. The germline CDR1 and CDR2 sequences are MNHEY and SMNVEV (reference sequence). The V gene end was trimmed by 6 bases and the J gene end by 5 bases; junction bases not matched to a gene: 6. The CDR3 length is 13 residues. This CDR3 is CASRVDRGHEQYF. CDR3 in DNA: TGTGCCAGCAGAGTCGACAGGGGCCACGAGCAGTACTTC.

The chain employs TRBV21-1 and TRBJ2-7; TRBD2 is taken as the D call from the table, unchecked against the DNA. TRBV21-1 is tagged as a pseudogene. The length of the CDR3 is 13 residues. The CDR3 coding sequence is TGTGCCAGCAGCCCCGGTAGGAGCCACGAGCAGTACTTC. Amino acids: CASSPGRSHEQYF.

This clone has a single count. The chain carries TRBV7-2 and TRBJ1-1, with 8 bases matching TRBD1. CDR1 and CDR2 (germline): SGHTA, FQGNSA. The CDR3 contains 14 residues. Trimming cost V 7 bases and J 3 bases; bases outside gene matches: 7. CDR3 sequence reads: CASTRTGGDTEAFF. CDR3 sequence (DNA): TGTGCCAGCACCCGCACAGGGGGAGACACTGAAGCTTTCTTT.

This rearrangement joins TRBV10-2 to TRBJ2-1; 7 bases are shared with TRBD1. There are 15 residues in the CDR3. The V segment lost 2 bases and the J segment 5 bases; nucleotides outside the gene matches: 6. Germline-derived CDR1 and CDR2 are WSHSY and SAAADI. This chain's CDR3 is CASSEEGTADNEQFF. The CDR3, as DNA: TGCGCCAGCAGTGAGGAGGGGACAGCCGACAATGAGCAGTTCTTC.

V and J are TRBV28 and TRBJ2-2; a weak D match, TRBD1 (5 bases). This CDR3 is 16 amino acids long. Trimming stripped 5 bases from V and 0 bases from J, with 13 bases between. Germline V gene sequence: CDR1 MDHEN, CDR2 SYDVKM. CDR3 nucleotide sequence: TGTGCCAGCAGTCCATTGACAGCCTCGAACACCGGGGAGCTGTTTTTT. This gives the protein CASSPLTASNTGELFF. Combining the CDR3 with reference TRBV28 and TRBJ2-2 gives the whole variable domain DVKVTQSSRYLVKRTGEKVFLECVQDMDHENMFWYRQDPGLGLRLIYFSYDVKMKEKGDIPEGYSVSREKKERFSLILESASTNQTSMYLCASSPLTASNTGELFFGEGSRLTVL.

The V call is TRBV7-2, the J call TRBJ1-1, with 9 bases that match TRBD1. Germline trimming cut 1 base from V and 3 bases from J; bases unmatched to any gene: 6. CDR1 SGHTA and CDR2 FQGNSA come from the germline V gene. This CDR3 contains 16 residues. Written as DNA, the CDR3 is TGTGCCAGCAGCTTAGGGTACAGGGGGCAGGACACTGAAGCTTTCTTT. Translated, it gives CASSLGYRGQDTEAFF.

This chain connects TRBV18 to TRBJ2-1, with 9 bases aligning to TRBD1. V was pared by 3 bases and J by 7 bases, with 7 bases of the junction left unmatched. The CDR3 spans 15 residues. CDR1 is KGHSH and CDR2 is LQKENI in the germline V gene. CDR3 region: CASSPQRDRVNEQFF. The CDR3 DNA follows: TGTGCCAGCTCACCCCAGCGGGACAGGGTGAATGAGCAGTTCTTC.

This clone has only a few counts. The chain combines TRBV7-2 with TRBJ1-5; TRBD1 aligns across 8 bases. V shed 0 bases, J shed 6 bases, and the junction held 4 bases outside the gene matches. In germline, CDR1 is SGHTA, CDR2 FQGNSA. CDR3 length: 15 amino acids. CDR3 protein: CASSLAQGDGQPQHF. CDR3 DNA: TGTGCCAGCAGCTTAGCACAGGGGGATGGTCAGCCCCAGCATTTT.

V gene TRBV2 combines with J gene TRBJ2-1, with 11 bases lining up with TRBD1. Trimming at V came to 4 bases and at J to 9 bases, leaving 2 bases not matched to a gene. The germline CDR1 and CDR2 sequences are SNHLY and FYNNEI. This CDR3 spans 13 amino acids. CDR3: CASSGTGGFEQFF. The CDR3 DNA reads TGTGCCAGCAGTGGGACAGGGGGCTTTGAGCAGTTCTTC.

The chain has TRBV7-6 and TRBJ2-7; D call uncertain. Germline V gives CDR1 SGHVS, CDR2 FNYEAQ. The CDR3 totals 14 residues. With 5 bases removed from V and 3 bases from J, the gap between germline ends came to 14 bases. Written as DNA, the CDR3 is TGTGCCAGCAGCACAACACCAGAAAGCTACGAGCAGTACTTC. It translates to CASSTTPESYEQYF.

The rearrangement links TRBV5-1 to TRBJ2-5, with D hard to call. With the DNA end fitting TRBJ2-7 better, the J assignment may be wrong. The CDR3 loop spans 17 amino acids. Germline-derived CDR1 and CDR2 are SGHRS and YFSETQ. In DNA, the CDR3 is TGCGCCAGCAGCTTGGCCGGCGGCACACGAAGCTCCTACGAGCAGTACTTC. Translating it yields CASSLAGGTRSSYEQYF.